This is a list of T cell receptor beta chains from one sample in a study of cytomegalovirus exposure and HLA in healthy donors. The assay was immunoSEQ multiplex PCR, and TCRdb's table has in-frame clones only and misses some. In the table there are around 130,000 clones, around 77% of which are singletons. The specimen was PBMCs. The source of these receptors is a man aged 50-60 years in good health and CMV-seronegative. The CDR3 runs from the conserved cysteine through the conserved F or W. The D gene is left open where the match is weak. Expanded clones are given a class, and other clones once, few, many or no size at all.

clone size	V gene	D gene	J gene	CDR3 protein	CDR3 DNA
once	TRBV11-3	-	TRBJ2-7	CASSPGKVPYEQYF	TGTGCCAGCAGCCCCGGGAAGGTACCCTACGAGCAGTACTTC
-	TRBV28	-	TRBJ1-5	CASSPSGGGDQPQHF	TGTGCCAGCAGTCCGTCGGGGGGCGGGGATCAGCCCCAGCATTTT
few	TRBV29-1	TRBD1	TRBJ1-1	CSVRTGWDTEAFF	TGCAGCGTCCGGACAGGGTGGGACACTGAAGCTTTCTTT
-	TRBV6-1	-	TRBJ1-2	CASSEQDRGFYGYTF	TGTGCCAGCAGTGAACAGGACAGAGGATTCTATGGCTACACCTTC
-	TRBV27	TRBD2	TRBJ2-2	CASGRSGTGELFF	TGTGCCAGCGGACGTAGCGGGACCGGGGAGCTGTTTTTT
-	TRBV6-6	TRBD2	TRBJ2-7	CASSGTSGSYEQYF	TGTGCCAGCAGTGGGACTAGCGGGTCCTACGAGCAGTACTTC
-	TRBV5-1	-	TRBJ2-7	CASSPLGGSYEQYF	TGCGCCAGCAGCCCCCTGGGAGGTTCCTACGAGCAGTACTTC
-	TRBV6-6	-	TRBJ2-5	CASSLLREETQYF	TGTGCCAGCAGTTTATTAAGAGAAGAGACCCAGTACTTC
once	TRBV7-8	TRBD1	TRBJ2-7	CASSPRGQGNEQYF	TGTGCCAGCAGCCCACGGGGACAGGGGAACGAGCAGTACTTC
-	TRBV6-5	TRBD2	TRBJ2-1	CASSLSGSSYNEQFF	TGTGCCAGCAGCCTTAGCGGGAGCTCCTACAATGAGCAGTTCTTC
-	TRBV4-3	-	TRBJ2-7	CASSQDVPKSSYEQYF	TGCGCCAGCAGCCAAGATGTGCCGAAGAGCTCCTACGAGCAGTACTTC
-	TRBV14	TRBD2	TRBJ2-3	CASSQQRGSTDTQYF	TGTGCCAGCAGCCAACAGCGGGGTAGCACAGATACGCAGTATTTT
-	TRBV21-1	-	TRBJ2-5	CASSKDDRDIEETQYF	TGTGCCAGCAGCAAAGACGACCGGGACATAGAAGAGACCCAGTACTTC
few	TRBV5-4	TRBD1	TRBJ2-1	CASSLVQGVDNEQFF	TGTGCCAGCAGCTTGGTTCAGGGGGTGGACAATGAGCAGTTCTTC
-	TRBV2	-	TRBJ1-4	CASGTENEKLFF	TGTGCCAGCGGTACAGAGAATGAAAAACTGTTTTTT
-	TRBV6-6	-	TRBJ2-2	CASSLQVSGELFF	TGTGCCAGCAGTTTGCAGGTTTCCGGGGAGCTGTTTTTT
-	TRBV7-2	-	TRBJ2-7	CASSHVSYVPTKSYEQYF	TGTGCCAGCAGCCACGTTTCTTACGTCCCCACAAAGTCCTACGAGCAGTACTTC
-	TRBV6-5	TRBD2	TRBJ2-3	CASRPILADTDTQYF	TGTGCCAGCAGACCGATCCTAGCGGACACAGATACGCAGTATTTT
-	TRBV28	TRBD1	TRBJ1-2	CASSSDRGINYGYTF	TGTGCCAGCAGTTCAGACAGGGGGATCAACTATGGCTACACCTTC
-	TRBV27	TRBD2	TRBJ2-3	CASRPGTSGDTQYF	TGTGCCAGCAGACCAGGGACTAGCGGAGATACGCAGTATTTT
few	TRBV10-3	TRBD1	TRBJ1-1	CAISEGQGGTEAFF	TGTGCCATCAGTGAAGGACAGGGAGGAACTGAAGCTTTCTTT
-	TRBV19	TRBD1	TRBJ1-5	CASRSGQGSNQPQHF	TGTGCCAGTAGATCCGGACAGGGGAGCAATCAGCCCCAGCATTTT
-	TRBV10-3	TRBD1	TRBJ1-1	CAISETTTGGTEAFF	TGTGCCATCAGTGAGACCACGACAGGGGGCACTGAAGCTTTCTTT
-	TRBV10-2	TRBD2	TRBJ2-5	CASSIHGGSGIQETQYF	TGCGCCAGCAGCATCCACGGGGGGAGCGGAATCCAAGAGACCCAGTACTTC
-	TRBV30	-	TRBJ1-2	CAWTRGANYGYTF	TGTGCCTGGACCAGGGGAGCTAACTATGGCTACACCTTC
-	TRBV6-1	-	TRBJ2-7	CASSELVGEQYF	TGTGCCAGCAGTGAACTAGTCGGTGAGCAGTACTTC